This paragraph reports one T cell receptor beta chain. Its antigen remains unidentified. The record has no base qualities; no much larger clone is one base away. Taken from the germline V gene, the CDR1 and CDR2 loops are SGHTA and FQGNSA. V and J are trimmed by 2 bases and 3 bases, and the gene matches miss 15 bases of the junction. The CDR3 has 18 amino acids, counting the end cysteine and phenylalanine. The CDR3 DNA has 54 bases and is translated from base 1. Instrument used: Illumina HiSeq 1500. TCRdb took the public reads, trimmed them with fastp at Q25, ran MiXCR for clone calling and kept in-frame beta chains. Every CDR3 protein is listed once, alongside the most common genes and DNA of its rows. This sample gives about 85,000 distinct CDR3 sequences in total; roughly half of them show up just once. The ten biggest clones cover approximately 93% of the sample. The sample comes from a study of T cell repertoires in cytomegalovirus infection (dated by TCRdb to between 2017 and 2020). About the full investigation: Peptide stimulations targeted recently identified HLA-C-restricted CMV epitopes, whose presentation resists viral immunomodulation, together with well-studied HLA-B-restricted epitopes. Because public TCR beta signatures pointed to carriage of CMV infection together with the matching HLA type, the HLA type of each donor mattered for the analysis.

Broad study findings and their caveats: In both this cohort and an independent cohort of several hundred donors, the cumulative frequency of public TCR beta family members distinguished carriers of CMV infection plus the relevant HLA type. The ex vivo response was dominated by HLA-C-restricted CMV-specific TCR beta clonotypes, which also provided the single most frequent clonotype in two of eight donors.

Read against the paper, the sample's treatment or condition label means: in vitro stimulation with specific CMV peptide epitopes to enrich CMV-specific T cells. The sample in question was CD8+ T cells from cultured PBMCs, obtained from culture after CMV antigen stimulation. This TCR came from a human donor in good health (CMV status not recorded). Some clones in this sample may be carry-over from other donors' samples. The rearranged segments are TRBV7-2 and TRBJ1-2; TRBD1 matches 7 bases in the middle. The sequence in DNA is TGTGCCAGCAGCTTACCCCGGGACAGAGAAATGGAGGACTATGGCTACACCTTC. It translates to CASSLPRDREMEDYGYTF.